These 6 T cell receptor beta chains were all obtained from the same sample, sequenced in a study of blood T cell repertoires in COVID-19. TCRdb keeps only in-frame clones here, not all; method: immunoSEQ multiplex PCR. The sample lists around 260,000 clones, around four fifths occurring once. Sequences were obtained from peripheral blood. Receptors were obtained from a woman between 45 and 65 years old who had recovered from COVID-19.

This chain connects TRBV30 to TRBJ2-2, with D perhaps TRBD1 (5 bases). Trimming left V 4 bases short and J 5 bases short, with 8 bases between. There are 12 residues in the CDR3. Germline CDR1 reads GTSNPN; CDR2 reads SVGIG (reference sequence). This CDR3 reads CAWTPGTGELFF. CDR3 DNA: TGTGCCTGGACCCCAGGGACCGGGGAGCTGTTTTTT.

The CDR3 sequence: CASTFRGSGTGVSPLHF. For the CDR3, the DNA is TGTGCCAGTACCTTCAGGGGGAGTGGGACAGGGGTCTCACCCCTCCACTTT. The rearrangement uses TRBV19 and TRBJ1-6; 10 positions match TRBD1. This CDR3 region has 17 residues. CDR1 and CDR2 from the germline V gene are LNHDA and SQIVND (reference sequence). J was trimmed by 10 bases and V by 7 bases; bases with no gene match: 16.

Only one count was recorded for this clone. The chain carries TRBV28 and TRBJ1-5, with 9 bases fitting TRBD1. Per germline, CDR1 MDHEN and CDR2 SYDVKM. V lost 5 bases to trimming and J lost 3 bases; unmatched junction nucleotides: 5. CDR3 length: 15 residues. The CDR3 DNA sequence: TGTGCCAGCAGTGCGGACAGGGGTTACAATCAGCCCCAGCATTTT. It is translated as CASSADRGYNQPQHF.

This clone has a single count. CDR3 amino acids: CASSSEQGVYGNTIYF. CDR3 DNA sequence: TGTGCCAGCAGTTCCGAACAGGGGGTCTATGGAAACACCATATATTTT. The rearrangement links TRBV6-5 to TRBJ1-3; 8 bases map to TRBD1. CDR1 MNHEY and CDR2 SVGAGI come from the germline V gene. V trimming: 4 bases; J trimming: 3 bases; junction bases outside the gene matches: 8. The CDR3 covers 16 residues.

The chain recombines TRBV14 with TRBJ2-7, with 8 bases that match TRBD1. Unmatched junction bases numbered 12, after V lost 3 bases and J lost 5 bases. The CDR3 sequence is 16 residues long. Germline CDR1 is SGHDN and CDR2 is FVKESK. The CDR3 loop is CASSHRLDRGGHEQYF. CDR3 DNA sequence: TGTGCCAGCAGCCACCGACTCGACAGGGGAGGCCACGAGCAGTACTTC.

V usage is TRBV30 and J usage is TRBJ2-7, with D maybe TRBD2 (5 bases). Germline lookup yields CDR1 GTSNPN and CDR2 SVGIG (reference sequence). Trimming stripped 4 bases from V and 6 bases from J, with 16 bases between. The CDR3 loop spans 13 amino acids. For the CDR3, the DNA is TGTGCCTGGAACATGCAGCTAGCTGGCGAGCAGTACTTC. Translated: CAWNMQLAGEQYF.